What follows are 5 T cell receptor beta chains derived from one specimen sequenced in a study of T cells in Graves' hyperthyroidism and ophthalmopathy (dated by TCRdb to the late 2010s). Library prep was done by multiplex PCR. The instrument was an Illumina HiSeq 2000. Amplification of TCR beta CDR3 regions was carried out from RNA transcripts. A first-round RT-PCR of the TCR CDR3 used the HTBI primer set with the Qiagen OneStep RT-PCR kit. Clones were called with MiXCR by TCRdb after fastp trimmed the public reads at Q25, and only in-frame beta chains were retained. CDR3 protein duplicates are merged, each entry listing the most common genes and DNA. For this sample the table gives around 700,000 distinct CDR3 sequences, of which 18% were detected only once. The leading ten clones occupy approximately 15% of the sample. Specimen: blood. These receptors were collected from a woman in her forties or fifties with Graves' hyperthyroidism that later progressed to Graves' ophthalmopathy.

This chain uses TRBV9 with TRBJ2-3; 10 bases map to TRBD1. Germline assignment: CDR1 SGDLS and CDR2 YYNGEE. Trimming at V came to 8 bases and at J to 4 bases, leaving 10 bases not matched to a gene. This CDR3 has 15 amino acids. The CDR3 protein is CASAIRQGAADTQYF. The CDR3 nucleotides read TGTGCCAGTGCCATAAGACAGGGGGCTGCAGATACGCAGTATTTT.

This clonotype appeared a few times. The rearrangement joins TRBV19 to TRBJ1-2, with TRBD1 as a possible D gene (5 bases). This CDR3 is built from 15 residues. Germline CDR1 reads LNHDA; CDR2 reads SQIVND (reference sequence). Deletions cut 5 bases from V and 3 bases from J, with 16 bases between. The DNA for the CDR3 is TGTGCCAGTAGTCCTCCGGGGGTTTTAGACTATGGCTACACCTTC. It specifies CASSPPGVLDYGYTF.

This clonotype occurred a few times. The CDR3 nucleotides are TGTGCCAGCAGCCAAGATCCGACTAGCGGGTTTAGCACAGATACGCAGTATTTT. Its translation is CASSQDPTSGFSTDTQYF. The chain recombines TRBV3-1 with TRBJ2-3, with 10 bases fitting TRBD2. The V and J ends lost 0 bases and 0 bases, in that order; junction bases with no gene match: 6. CDR3 length: 18 residues. Germline V gene lookup returns CDR1 LGHDT and CDR2 YNNKEL (reference sequence).

This clonotype has a handful of counts. The V call is TRBV12-3 or TRBV12-4, the J call TRBJ2-1; tentative D call: TRBD2 (5 bases). The CDR3 runs to 15 residues. The V end was cut by 4 bases, the J end by 3 bases, with 13 bases between. Here the CDR3 reads CASSSDYVSYNEQFF. For the CDR3, the DNA is TGTGCCAGCAGTTCCGACTATGTCAGCTACAATGAGCAGTTCTTC.

This clonotype was found many times. This sequence joins TRBV9 and TRBJ1-1; D ambiguous. V lost 3 bases and J 7 bases, leaving 10 bases between the germline ends. The CDR3 has 12 amino acids. Germline V gives CDR1 SGDLS, CDR2 YYNGEE. The CDR3: CASSEGELEAFF. The CDR3 DNA is TGTGCCAGCAGCGAGGGAGAGCTTGAAGCTTTCTTT.